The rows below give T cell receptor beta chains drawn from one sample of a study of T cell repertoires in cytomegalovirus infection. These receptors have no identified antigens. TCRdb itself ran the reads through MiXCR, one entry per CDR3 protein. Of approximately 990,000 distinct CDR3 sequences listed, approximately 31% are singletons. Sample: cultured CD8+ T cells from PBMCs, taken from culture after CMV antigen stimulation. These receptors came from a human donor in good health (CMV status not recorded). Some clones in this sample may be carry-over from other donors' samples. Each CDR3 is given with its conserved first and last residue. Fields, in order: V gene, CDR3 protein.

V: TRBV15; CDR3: CATSSVTGNQPQHF
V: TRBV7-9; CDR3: CASSRLQGAHTEAFF
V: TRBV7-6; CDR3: CASSLGGVGSEQFF
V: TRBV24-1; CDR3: CATSDLRSSRGKGDEQFF
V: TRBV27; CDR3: CASSLLGQGYGYTF
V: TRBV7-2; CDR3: CASSSLAGGKYNEQFF
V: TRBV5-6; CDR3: CASRYGIGVNTEAFF
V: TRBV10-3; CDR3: CAISQGATTEAFF
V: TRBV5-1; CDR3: CASSPLEAMNTEAFF
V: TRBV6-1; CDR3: CASSPDESVYEQYF
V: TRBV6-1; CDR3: CASSTPSGTMPFF
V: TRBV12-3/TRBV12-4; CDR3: CASSLGSSGGTDTQYF
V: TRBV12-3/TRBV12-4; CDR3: CASSLSWETQYF
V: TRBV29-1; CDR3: CSFQGRGKQYF
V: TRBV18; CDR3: CASSPLWTANTGELFF
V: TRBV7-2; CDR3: CASSLELAQPMAQHF
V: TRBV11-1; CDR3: CASSEDDSGGYQETQYF
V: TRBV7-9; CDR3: CASSLQGMGGNQPQHF